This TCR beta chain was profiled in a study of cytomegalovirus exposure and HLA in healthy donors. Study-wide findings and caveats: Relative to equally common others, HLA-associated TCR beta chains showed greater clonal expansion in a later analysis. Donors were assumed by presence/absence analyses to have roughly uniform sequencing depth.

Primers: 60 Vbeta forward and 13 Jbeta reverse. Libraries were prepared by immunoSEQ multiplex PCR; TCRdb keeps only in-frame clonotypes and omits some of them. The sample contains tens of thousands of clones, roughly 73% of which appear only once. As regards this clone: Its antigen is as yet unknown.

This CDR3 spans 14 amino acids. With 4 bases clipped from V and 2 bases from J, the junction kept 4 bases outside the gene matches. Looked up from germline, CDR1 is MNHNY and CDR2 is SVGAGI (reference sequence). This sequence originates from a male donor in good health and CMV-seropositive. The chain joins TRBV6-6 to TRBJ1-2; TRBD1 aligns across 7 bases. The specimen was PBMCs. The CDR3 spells CASSSGTVNYGYTF. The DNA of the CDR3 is TGTGCCAGCAGTTCCGGGACAGTCAACTATGGCTACACCTTC.